These 6 T cell receptor beta chains originate from one sample sequenced in a study of T cell responses to AZD1222 COVID-19 vaccine. Method: immunoSEQ multiplex PCR; TCRdb's copy keeps in-frame clones and lacks some. The data contain about 86,000 clones, approximately 89% of them singletons. Sequencing used peripheral blood, obtained 28 days after the second AZD1222 dose. These receptors originate from an adult who received the AZD1222 COVID-19 vaccine.

This sequence joins TRBV7-2 and TRBJ2-1; D call uncertain. The germline V gene encodes CDR1 SGHTA and CDR2 FQGNSA. The CDR3 length is 15 residues. V shed 4 bases and J shed 0 bases, with 10 bases lying between them. This chain's CDR3 is CASSSSPSSYNEQFF. The CDR3, as DNA: TGTGCCAGCAGCTCCTCCCCGAGCTCCTACAATGAGCAGTTCTTC.

V gene TRBV6-5 combines with J gene TRBJ2-1, with D uncertain. CDR3 length: 16 residues. V lost 0 bases, J lost 0 bases, and 9 bases lay in between. The germline gives CDR1 MNHEY, CDR2 SVGAGI. This CDR3 reads CASSYSLGSSYNEQFF. The CDR3 DNA sequence: TGTGCCAGCAGTTACTCATTAGGAAGCTCCTACAATGAGCAGTTCTTC.

This clone was seen more than once but under ten times. The chain carries TRBV11-2 and TRBJ2-7; D is undetermined. The CDR3 consists of 15 residues. Looked up from germline, CDR1 is SGHAT and CDR2 is FQNNGV. V lost 5 bases and J 4 bases, leaving 18 bases between the germline ends. CDR3 sequence reads: CASSDLPGTYYEQYV. DNA of the CDR3: TGTGCCAGCAGCGACCTCCCCGGCACCTATTACGAGCAGTACGTC.

This clone was recorded a few times. This sequence joins TRBV2 and TRBJ1-5; D gene unclear. Germline CDR1 SNHLY, CDR2 FYNNEI. The CDR3 length is 15 residues. Between the trimmed V and J ends, which lost 3 bases and 4 bases, there was a span of 13 bases. The CDR3 region is CASSEFRALNQPQHF. In nucleotides, the CDR3 is TGTGCCAGCAGTGAGTTTAGGGCATTAAATCAGCCCCAGCATTTT.

The chain carries TRBV7-9 and TRBJ2-5; no clear D gene. V was clipped by 5 bases and J by 5 bases, with 12 bases between them. Germline CDR1 and CDR2: SEHNR and FQNEAQ (reference sequence). CDR3 length: 13 amino acids. The CDR3 nucleotides are TGTGCCAGCAGCCCCTCGAGTGCGGAGACCCAGTACTTC. Translating it yields CASSPSSAETQYF.

The gene calls are TRBV19 and TRBJ1-5; 8 bases agree with TRBD1. The V gene end was trimmed by 6 bases and the J gene end by 6 bases; junction bases not matched to a gene: 10. The CDR3 sequence is 15 residues long. Germline V gene lookup returns CDR1 LNHDA and CDR2 SQIVND (reference sequence). Here the CDR3 reads CASSPGQASGQPQHF. The DNA of the CDR3 is TGTGCCAGTAGCCCGGGACAGGCTTCGGGTCAGCCCCAGCATTTT.